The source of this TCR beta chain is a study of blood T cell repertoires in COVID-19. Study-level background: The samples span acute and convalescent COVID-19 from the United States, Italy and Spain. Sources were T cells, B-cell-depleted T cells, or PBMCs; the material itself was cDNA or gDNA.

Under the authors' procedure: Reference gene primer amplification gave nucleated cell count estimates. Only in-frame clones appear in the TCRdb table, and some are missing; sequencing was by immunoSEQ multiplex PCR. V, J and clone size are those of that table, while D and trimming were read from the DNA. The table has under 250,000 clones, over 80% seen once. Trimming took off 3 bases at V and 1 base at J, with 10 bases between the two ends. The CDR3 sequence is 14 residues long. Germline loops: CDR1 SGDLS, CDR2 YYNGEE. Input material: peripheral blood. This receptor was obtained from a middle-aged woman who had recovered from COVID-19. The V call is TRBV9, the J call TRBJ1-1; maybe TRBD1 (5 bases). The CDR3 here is CASSGSQANTEAFF. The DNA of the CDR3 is TGTGCCAGCAGCGGATCACAGGCGAACACTGAAGCTTTCTTT.